This is a list of T cell receptor beta chains from one sample in a study of beta chain features in type 1 diabetes. Libraries were prepared by immunoSEQ multiplex PCR; TCRdb keeps only in-frame clonotypes and omits some of them. The sample holds 970,000 or so clones, 15% to 20% seen once. The sequenced sample was naive CD4+ T cells from blood. These receptors originate from a woman younger than 30 in good health. Both conserved end residues are part of each CDR3. Fields, in order: J gene, CDR3 length, clone size, V gene, D gene, CDR3 DNA, CDR3 protein. The D gene is left open where the match is weak. Clone size is given for some rows only: seen once, a few or many times, or a class if the clone is expanded.

j_gene: TRBJ2-5
len: 14
abundance: .
v_gene: TRBV4-2
d_gene: TRBD2
CDR3nt: TGTGCCAGCAGCCAGCCGGGAGGCCAAGAGACCCAGTACTTC
CDR3aa: CASSQPGGQETQYF

j_gene: TRBJ2-1
len: 13
abundance: .
v_gene: TRBV29-1
d_gene: .
CDR3nt: TGCAGCGCTGGGGCCACGTCTAACAATGAGCAGTTCTTC
CDR3aa: CSAGATSNNEQFF

j_gene: TRBJ2-7
len: 16
abundance: few
v_gene: TRBV18
d_gene: .
CDR3nt: TGTGCCAGCTCACCATTATTCGGGAGTCGCAACCACGAGCAGTACTTC
CDR3aa: CASSPLFGSRNHEQYF

j_gene: TRBJ2-4
len: 13
abundance: .
v_gene: TRBV27
d_gene: .
CDR3nt: TGTGCCAGCAGCATCGGGGCCAAAAACATTCAGTACTTC
CDR3aa: CASSIGAKNIQYF

j_gene: TRBJ2-7
len: 16
abundance: few
v_gene: TRBV7-2
d_gene: TRBD2
CDR3nt: TGTGCCAGCAGCTTAGGTTGGCGGGAGGGGTCCTACGAGCAGTACTTC
CDR3aa: CASSLGWREGSYEQYF

j_gene: TRBJ2-2
len: 19
abundance: .
v_gene: TRBV11-2
d_gene: TRBD2
CDR3nt: TGTGCCAGCAGCTTAGGCTGGGATAGCGGGAGATCGAACACCGGGGAGCTGTTTTTT
CDR3aa: CASSLGWDSGRSNTGELFF

j_gene: TRBJ2-1
len: 14
abundance: .
v_gene: TRBV27
d_gene: TRBD2
CDR3nt: TGCGCCAGCAGTTTATTTCCGGGACTAGCGGGCCGGGTCTTC
CDR3aa: CASSLFPGLAGRVF

j_gene: TRBJ2-1
len: 13
abundance: few
v_gene: TRBV2
d_gene: .
CDR3nt: TGTGCCAGCATATCTAGCACAGTCAGTGAGCAGTTCTTC
CDR3aa: CASISSTVSEQFF

j_gene: TRBJ1-2
len: 14
abundance: few
v_gene: TRBV5-4
d_gene: .
CDR3nt: TGTGCCAGCAGCCTGAGGGAGAGCCCCTATGGCTACACCTTC
CDR3aa: CASSLRESPYGYTF

j_gene: TRBJ1-4
len: 15
abundance: .
v_gene: TRBV25-1
d_gene: .
CDR3nt: TGTGCCAGCAGTGAATTCGGGGGCGTGAGTGAAAAACTGTTTTTT
CDR3aa: CASSEFGGVSEKLFF

j_gene: TRBJ2-4
len: 19
abundance: .
v_gene: TRBV5-4
d_gene: TRBD2
CDR3nt: TGTGCCAGCAGCTCGCCTGATAGCGGGAGGGACTCTTCCGAAAACATTCAGTACTTC
CDR3aa: CASSSPDSGRDSSENIQYF

j_gene: TRBJ2-2
len: 15
abundance: .
v_gene: TRBV7-3
d_gene: TRBD2
CDR3nt: TGTGCCAGCAGCTTACTAGCGGGAGTCACCGGGGAGCTGTTTTTT
CDR3aa: CASSLLAGVTGELFF

j_gene: TRBJ2-7
len: 15
abundance: .
v_gene: TRBV9
d_gene: TRBD2
CDR3nt: TGTGCCAGCAGCGTAGATCCTAGCGGGATCTACGAGCAGTACTTC
CDR3aa: CASSVDPSGIYEQYF

j_gene: TRBJ1-2
len: 12
abundance: few
v_gene: TRBV15
d_gene: .
CDR3nt: TGTGCCACCAGCAACCAGGAGGTTGGCTACACCTTC
CDR3aa: CATSNQEVGYTF

j_gene: TRBJ1-4
len: 14
abundance: few
v_gene: TRBV5-6
d_gene: .
CDR3nt: TGTGCCAGCAGCCCCTTCCAGGTTCGGGAAAAACTGTTTTTT
CDR3aa: CASSPFQVREKLFF

j_gene: TRBJ2-1
len: 15
abundance: .
v_gene: TRBV19
d_gene: .
CDR3nt: TGTGCCAGTAGTATAGTTGGGCCCAGATACAATGAGCAGTTCTTC
CDR3aa: CASSIVGPRYNEQFF

j_gene: TRBJ2-1
len: 13
abundance: .
v_gene: TRBV18
d_gene: .
CDR3nt: TGTGCCAGCTCACACCCGCCTGGGAATGAGCAGTTCTTC
CDR3aa: CASSHPPGNEQFF

j_gene: TRBJ2-5
len: 16
abundance: few
v_gene: TRBV5-1
d_gene: .
CDR3nt: TGCGCCAGCAGCTTGGCAGTGAGTGGGGCGGGAGAGACCCAGTACTTC
CDR3aa: CASSLAVSGAGETQYF

j_gene: TRBJ2-1
len: 16
abundance: .
v_gene: TRBV29-1
d_gene: TRBD2
CDR3nt: TGCAGCGTCGGGACTAGCGGGAGAGTTTTTCCAAATGAGCAGTTCTTC
CDR3aa: CSVGTSGRVFPNEQFF

j_gene: TRBJ2-2
len: 14
abundance: .
v_gene: TRBV10-3
d_gene: .
CDR3nt: TGTGCCGTAGGGGGGAGTTGGAACACCGGGGAGCTGTTTTTT
CDR3aa: CAVGGSWNTGELFF

j_gene: TRBJ1-1
len: 14
abundance: few
v_gene: TRBV6-1
d_gene: .
CDR3nt: TGTGCCAGCAGTGGGGACATCCGGAACACTGAAGCTTTCTTT
CDR3aa: CASSGDIRNTEAFF

j_gene: TRBJ2-7
len: 18
abundance: .
v_gene: TRBV11-2
d_gene: .
CDR3nt: TGTGCCAGCAGCCACCAACGATCTTGGAGGATTTGGGCTTACGAGCAGTACTTC
CDR3aa: CASSHQRSWRIWAYEQYF

j_gene: TRBJ1-1
len: 15
abundance: .
v_gene: TRBV6-5
d_gene: TRBD1
CDR3nt: TGTGCCAGCAGTTACTCGAGGGGGCCAGGCACTGAAGCTTTCTTT
CDR3aa: CASSYSRGPGTEAFF

j_gene: TRBJ2-1
len: 17
abundance: .
v_gene: TRBV29-1
d_gene: .
CDR3nt: TGCAGCGTTGTAGGAGGGGGCTCCCCGAGCTCCTACAATGAGCAGTTCTTC
CDR3aa: CSVVGGGSPSSYNEQFF

j_gene: TRBJ2-3
len: 16
abundance: .
v_gene: TRBV4-3
d_gene: .
CDR3nt: TGCGCCAGCAGCCAAGACGCTCGCGGGAGCACAGATACGCAGTATTTT
CDR3aa: CASSQDARGSTDTQYF

j_gene: TRBJ2-2
len: 15
abundance: .
v_gene: TRBV29-1
d_gene: TRBD1
CDR3nt: TGCAGCGCAGGGGGCCAGAAGCCGAACACCGGGGAGCTGTTTTTT
CDR3aa: CSAGGQKPNTGELFF

j_gene: TRBJ2-6
len: 14
abundance: .
v_gene: TRBV19
d_gene: .
CDR3nt: TGTGCCGACTACGGGGTCTCTGGGGCCAACGTCCTGACTTTC
CDR3aa: CADYGVSGANVLTF

j_gene: TRBJ1-2
len: 10
abundance: .
v_gene: TRBV20-1
d_gene: .
CDR3nt: TGCAGTGCCTACAGGGCAGGCTACACCTTC
CDR3aa: CSAYRAGYTF

j_gene: TRBJ2-7
len: 15
abundance: few
v_gene: TRBV6-6
d_gene: TRBD1
CDR3nt: TGTGCCAGCAGTTACTCCGATAGGGGGCCCTACGAGCAGTACTTC
CDR3aa: CASSYSDRGPYEQYF

j_gene: TRBJ2-2
len: 18
abundance: .
v_gene: TRBV7-3
d_gene: TRBD2
CDR3nt: TGTGCCAGCAGCTTAACGGCTAGCGGGAGGGCGAACACCGGGGAGCTGTTTTTT
CDR3aa: CASSLTASGRANTGELFF

j_gene: TRBJ2-1
len: 12
abundance: .
v_gene: TRBV28
d_gene: .
CDR3nt: TGTGCCACCACCCCAAGGGGGAGTGAGCAGTTCTTC
CDR3aa: CATTPRGSEQFF

j_gene: TRBJ2-7
len: 14
abundance: .
v_gene: TRBV11-2
d_gene: .
CDR3nt: TGTGCCAGCAGCCCATGGATTGAAGACTACGAGCAGTACTTC
CDR3aa: CASSPWIEDYEQYF

j_gene: TRBJ2-1
len: 15
abundance: .
v_gene: TRBV6-1
d_gene: TRBD1
CDR3nt: TGTGCCAGCAGCGCGACAGGGAAGCTTAACTATGAGCAGTTCTTC
CDR3aa: CASSATGKLNYEQFF

j_gene: TRBJ2-5
len: 12
abundance: few
v_gene: TRBV11-2
d_gene: .
CDR3nt: TGTGCCAGCAGCTCGTCCAGGGAGACCCAGTACTTC
CDR3aa: CASSSSRETQYF

j_gene: TRBJ2-5
len: 14
abundance: few
v_gene: TRBV28
d_gene: .
CDR3nt: TGTGCCAGCAGACCATCGGGGCCGCAGGAGACCCAGTACTTC
CDR3aa: CASRPSGPQETQYF

j_gene: TRBJ2-7
len: 15
abundance: .
v_gene: TRBV7-9
d_gene: .
CDR3nt: TGTGCCGGCAGCCCGGGTTGGGGGAGCTCCTACGAGCAGTACTTC
CDR3aa: CAGSPGWGSSYEQYF

j_gene: TRBJ1-1
len: 16
abundance: .
v_gene: TRBV11-2
d_gene: .
CDR3nt: TGCGCCAGCAGCCAAGAGCTCAGGGGAGGAAACACTGAAGCTTTCTTT
CDR3aa: CASSQELRGGNTEAFF

j_gene: TRBJ2-2
len: 15
abundance: .
v_gene: TRBV19
d_gene: TRBD2
CDR3nt: TGTGCCAGTAGGCCCGGACTAGGAGGTACCGGGGAGCTGTTTTTT
CDR3aa: CASRPGLGGTGELFF

j_gene: TRBJ1-2
len: 13
abundance: few
v_gene: TRBV7-8
d_gene: .
CDR3nt: TGTGCCAGCAGCTCCATTTCTGGGGGTGGCTACACCTTC
CDR3aa: CASSSISGGGYTF